The 23 T cell receptor beta chains given below trace back to one sample, sequenced in a study of T cells in Graves' hyperthyroidism and ophthalmopathy. Amplified TCR beta CDR3 regions derived from RNA transcripts. The study used the HTBI primer set for a first-round RT-PCR of the TCR CDR3. TCRdb reprocessed the multiplex PCR reads with MiXCR, giving one entry per CDR3 protein. The table shows 450,000 to 650,000 distinct CDR3 sequences, with approximately 17% occurring only once. Sequencing was done on a sample of blood. The receptors derive from a woman between 18 and 29 years old with Graves' ophthalmopathy.

The chain uses TRBV5-4 and TRBJ1-1; 7 bases agree with TRBD1. This CDR3 has 14 residues. V gave up 4 bases and J gave up 3 bases; unmatched junction bases: 6. The germline gives CDR1 SGHNT, CDR2 YYREEE (reference sequence). The CDR3 here is CASSQRDSYTEAFF. The CDR3 nucleotides read TGTGCCAGCAGCCAAAGGGACAGTTACACTGAAGCTTTCTTT. The full variable domain, completed using reference TRBV5-4 and TRBJ1-1, is ETGVTQSPTHLIKTRGQQVTLRCSSQSGHNTVSWYQQALGQGPQFIFQYYREEENGRGNFPPRFSGLQFPNYSSELNVNALELDDSALYLCASSQRDSYTEAFFGQGTRLTVV.

This clonotype showed up many times. The rearrangement joins TRBV12-3 or TRBV12-4 to TRBJ1-1; unclear D gene. V was trimmed by 5 bases and J by 0 bases, leaving 7 bases between them. The CDR3 consists of 13 residues. The CDR3 DNA follows: TGTGCCAGCAGTCAGACCCTGAACACTGAAGCTTTCTTT. Its translation is CASSQTLNTEAFF.

The rearrangement links TRBV20-1 to TRBJ1-4, with 8 bases lining up with TRBD1. The CDR3 loop spans 17 amino acids. CDR1 DFQATT and CDR2 SNEGSKA come from the germline V gene (reference sequence). V dropped 0 bases and J dropped 6; count of bases not matched to a gene: 12. CDR3 nucleotides: TGCAGTGCTAGAGATCCTGGCAGGGGGCTTGTTGATGAAAAACTGTTTTTT. Its protein product is CSARDPGRGLVDEKLFF.

This clonotype was observed at least ten times. V gene TRBV2 combines with J gene TRBJ2-5; 9 bases match TRBD2. CDR1 and CDR2 (germline): SNHLY, FYNNEI. The trim removed 6 bases at V and 2 bases at J, leaving 7 bases unmatched. This CDR3 is built from 15 residues. CDR3 sequence: CASRGLAGTQETQYF. The DNA for the CDR3 is TGTGCCAGCAGGGGCCTAGCGGGAACTCAAGAGACCCAGTACTTC.

The chain links TRBV7-2 to TRBJ1-2, with 7 bases identical to TRBD1. Germline lookup yields CDR1 SGHTA and CDR2 FQGNSA. CDR3 length: 17 residues. V shed 7 bases, J shed 6 bases, and the junction held 20 bases outside the gene matches. The CDR3 region has the DNA TGTGCCAGCACTCCAAGCGCCATACAGGGGCTTTATAATGGCTACACCTTC. Protein: CASTPSAIQGLYNGYTF.

The table lists this clonotype with many counts. This chain uses TRBV6-1 with TRBJ2-7; D tentatively fits TRBD1 or TRBD2 (7 bases each). Germline V CDR1 and CDR2: MNHNS, SASEGT. Trimming removed 5 bases at V and 6 bases at J, with 17 bases between. This CDR3 has 14 amino acids. This CDR3 is CASSRGGGTGEQYF. The CDR3 coding sequence is TGTGCCAGCAGTCGGGGAGGGGGCACGGGCGAGCAGTACTTC.

This clonotype showed up many times. This chain links TRBV7-2 with TRBJ2-1; D is undetermined. Deletions cut 4 bases from V and 7 bases from J, with 8 bases between. The CDR3 runs to 12 residues. CDR1 SGHTA and CDR2 FQGNSA come from the germline V gene. Written as DNA, the CDR3 is TGTGCCAGCAGCTCCTCTAGAAATGAGCAGTTCTTC. The encoded protein is CASSSSRNEQFF.

This clonotype was seen ten or more times. The chain carries TRBV27 and TRBJ1-4; 9 bases align to TRBD1. V was clipped by 3 bases and J by 5 bases; unmatched bases: 4. Germline CDR1 reads MNHEY; CDR2 reads SMNVEV (reference sequence). The CDR3 extends over 15 amino acids. As DNA, the CDR3 is TGTGCCAGCAGTTTGGCCGGGACAGGGAATGAAAAACTGTTTTTT. The encoded protein is CASSLAGTGNEKLFF.

The sample holds a few counts of this clonotype. The chain is built from TRBV2 and TRBJ1-1; 8 bases map to TRBD1. Germline loops: CDR1 SNHLY, CDR2 FYNNEI. Unmatched junction bases numbered 6, after V lost 4 bases and J lost 5 bases. The CDR3 runs to 14 residues. The CDR3 DNA sequence: TGTGCCAGCAGTGGTACAGGGGGACGTACTGAAGCTTTCTTT. Its translation: CASSGTGGRTEAFF.

The table lists this clonotype with many counts. The CDR3 nucleotides are TGTGCCAGCAGCTTAATAGGAGGGGCCGGGGGTGAAGCTTTCTTT. Its translation: CASSLIGGAGGEAFF. The V gene is TRBV7-3, the J gene TRBJ1-1; D is perhaps TRBD1 (5 bases). There are 15 residues in the CDR3. V was cut by 1 base and J by 7 bases, with 16 bases left in between. Germline loops: CDR1 SGHTA, CDR2 FQGTGA.

This clonotype showed up many times. V is TRBV6-1 and J is TRBJ1-1; the D gene is possibly TRBD1 (6 bases). The CDR3 loop spans 14 amino acids. Trimming removed 6 bases at V and 1 base at J, with 12 bases between. Germline V gene data show CDR1 as MNHNS and CDR2 as SASEGT. The CDR3 DNA sequence: TGTGCCAGCAGACTGGGACAAACGAACACTGAAGCTTTCTTT. This encodes CASRLGQTNTEAFF.

The chain carries TRBV18 and TRBJ2-1; D gene uncertain. Germline V gene lookup returns CDR1 KGHSH and CDR2 LQKENI. The V and J ends lost 6 bases and 2 bases respectively, with 14 bases between them. The CDR3 sequence is 15 residues long. Here the CDR3 DNA reads TGTGCCAGCTCGCCCAATCCCCGAGCCTACAATGAGCAGTTCTTC. This encodes CASSPNPRAYNEQFF. The full variable domain, with the rest looked up from reference TRBV18 and TRBJ2-1, is NAGVMQNPRHLVRRRGQEARLRCSPMKGHSHVYWYRQLPEEGLKFMVYLQKENIIDESGMPKERFSAEFPKEGPSILRIQQVVRGDSAAYFCASSPNPRAYNEQFFGPGTRLTVL.

V gene TRBV3-1 combines with J gene TRBJ2-1; D unclear. The CDR3 totals 15 residues. CDR1 and CDR2 from the germline V gene are LGHDT and YNNKEL (reference sequence). V lost 3 bases and J 5 bases, leaving 14 bases between the germline ends. The CDR3, as DNA: TGTGCCAGCAGCCAGTATCAAGCCTTTAACAATGAGCAGTTCTTC. It codes for CASSQYQAFNNEQFF.

The table lists this clonotype with many counts. The rearrangement joins TRBV29-1 to TRBJ2-3; D is ambiguous. Looked up from germline, CDR1 is SQVTM and CDR2 is ANQGSEA. The germline V and J ends were trimmed by 3 bases and 6 bases, with 16 bases remaining between them. The CDR3 consists of 14 residues. The CDR3 protein is CSVEGAGVGDTQYF. CDR3 nucleotide sequence: TGCAGCGTTGAGGGCGCAGGCGTCGGCGATACGCAGTATTTT.

This clonotype was detected only a few times. The V gene is TRBV19, the J gene TRBJ2-1, with D perhaps TRBD2 (5 bases). The DNA matches TRBJ2-7 better at its end, which makes the J call doubtful. This CDR3 is 15 amino acids long. In germline, CDR1 is LNHDA, CDR2 SQIVND (reference sequence). The DNA of the CDR3 is TGTGCCAGTAGTATCGCCAGCGGTGGCTTTAATGAGCAGTACTTC. Encoded protein: CASSIASGGFNEQYF.

This clonotype occurred many times. The CDR3 DNA is TGTGCCAGCAGAACTGCCGGGACAGGGAGCACAGATACGCAGTATTTT. Translation: CASRTAGTGSTDTQYF. This chain links TRBV6-1 with TRBJ2-3, with 9 nucleotides matching TRBD1. In germline, CDR1 is MNHNS, CDR2 SASEGT. J gave up 0 bases and V 6 bases, and 7 bases lay outside the gene matches. This CDR3 comprises 16 residues.

The table lists this clonotype with many counts. The chain carries TRBV13 and TRBJ2-1, with 10 bases lining up with TRBD2. The V gene's germline CDR1 is PRHDT and CDR2 FYEKMQ (reference sequence). This CDR3 spans 16 amino acids. V gave up 5 bases and J gave up 5 bases; unmatched junction bases: 9. The CDR3 DNA reads as TGTGCCAGCAGCCCGCCAGCGGGAGGGTCCGACAATGAGCAGTTCTTC. It codes for CASSPPAGGSDNEQFF.

This clonotype has at least ten counts. The rearrangement joins TRBV5-1 to TRBJ2-2; the match to TRBD2 covers 7 bases. Germline V gives CDR1 SGHRS, CDR2 YFSETQ. The V gene end was trimmed by 6 bases and the J gene end by 1 base; junction bases not matched to a gene: 3. The length of the CDR3 is 14 residues. CDR3 sequence: CASTPSGNTGELFF. CDR3 sequence (DNA): TGCGCCAGCACACCTAGCGGGAACACCGGGGAGCTGTTTTTT.

In its sample, this clonotype was seen many times. The chain joins TRBV20-1 to TRBJ1-1; 7 bases align to TRBD1. Germline V gives CDR1 DFQATT, CDR2 SNEGSKA (reference sequence). The CDR3 consists of 11 residues. This CDR3 reads CSFTGDTEAFF. The DNA of the CDR3 is TGCAGCTTTACAGGGGACACTGAAGCTTTCTTT.

This chain uses TRBV4-3 with TRBJ2-7; D remains unclear. V was cut by 0 bases and J by 0 bases, with 9 bases left in between. CDR3 length: 15 residues. Germline loops: CDR1 LGHNA, CDR2 YSLEER. CDR3 protein: CASSQDSLSSYEQYF. The CDR3 DNA reads as TGCGCCAGCAGCCAAGATTCCCTGAGCTCCTACGAGCAGTACTTC.

The rearrangement joins TRBV2 to TRBJ2-4; D remains ambiguous. CDR3 length: 13 amino acids. CDR1 SNHLY and CDR2 FYNNEI come from the germline V gene. Deletions cut 3 bases from V and 5 bases from J, with 8 bases between. CDR3 bases: TGTGCCAGCAGTGATCGGACGGAAAACATTCAGTACTTC. Residues: CASSDRTENIQYF.

This clonotype was recorded at least ten times. The rearrangement joins TRBV20-1 to TRBJ2-4; TRBD1 might be the D (5 bases). Germline assignment: CDR1 DFQATT and CDR2 SNEGSKA (reference sequence). The CDR3 runs 13 residues. The V end lost 5 bases, the J end lost 4 bases, and 12 bases lay between the germline ends. CDR3 nucleotides: TGCAGTGCTCCTGGGGCAGGGAAAAACATTCAGTACTTC. This gives the protein CSAPGAGKNIQYF.

Here the CDR3 reads CASSLVPGGGGTEAFF. The CDR3 DNA follows: TGTGCCAGCAGTTTAGTCCCCGGGGGGGGTGGCACTGAAGCTTTCTTT. The rearrangement joins TRBV28 to TRBJ1-1; tentative D call: TRBD1 (5 bases). The V gene lost 2 bases and the J gene lost 4 bases, with 17 bases spanning the gap. This CDR3 spans 16 amino acids. Germline CDR1 reads MDHEN; CDR2 reads SYDVKM.